Presented here are 29 T cell receptor beta chains from one specimen sequenced in a study of blood T cell repertoires in COVID-19. Some clones are missing from TCRdb's copy, which holds only in-frame ones; the method was immunoSEQ multiplex PCR. The sample has tens of thousands of clones; more than 80% are singletons. The sample was peripheral blood. Every receptor here comes from a man in his sixties with acute or convalescent COVID-19.

The chain recombines TRBV25-1 with TRBJ1-6; 7 positions match TRBD1. The CDR3 totals 16 residues. V lost 4 bases and J lost 0; bases outside the gene matches: 3. Per the germline V gene, CDR1 is MGHDK and CDR2 is SYGVNS. For the CDR3, the DNA is TGTGCCAGCAGTGCACAGGGGAGCTCCTATAATTCACCCCTCCACTTT. Its translation: CASSAQGSSYNSPLHF.

This clone was picked up one time. The chain combines TRBV6-6 with TRBJ2-7; TRBD2 agrees at 11 bases. V trimming: 5 bases; J trimming: 1 base; junction bases outside the gene matches: 16. CDR3 size: 19 residues. Per the germline V gene, CDR1 is MNHNY and CDR2 is SVGAGI (reference sequence). This CDR3 reads CASSPLGLAEMRTSYEQYF. In nucleotides, the CDR3 is TGTGCCAGCAGTCCCTTGGGACTAGCGGAAATGCGAACTTCCTACGAGCAGTACTTC.

This rearrangement joins TRBV29-1 to TRBJ1-2; possibly TRBD1 for D (6 bases). CDR3 length: 13 amino acids. Germline lookup yields CDR1 SQVTM and CDR2 ANQGSEA. Trimming took off 0 bases at V and 7 bases at J, with 12 bases between the two ends. CDR3 sequence (DNA): TGCAGCGTTGAAGATCCAGGGGAGAGTGGCTACACCTTC. It yields the protein CSVEDPGESGYTF.

V gene TRBV18 combines with J gene TRBJ1-1, with a weak D call TRBD1 (5 bases). Looked up from germline, CDR1 is KGHSH and CDR2 is LQKENI. Trimming cost V 2 bases and J 3 bases, with 13 bases left between them. The CDR3 has 15 amino acids. CDR3: CASSPGAGADTEAFF. DNA for the CDR3: TGTGCCAGCTCACCAGGGGCAGGCGCGGACACTGAAGCTTTCTTT.

V usage is TRBV20-1 and J usage is TRBJ2-7; TRBD2 agrees at 13 bases. The CDR3 runs to 15 residues. V shed 3 bases, J shed 2 bases, and the junction held 4 bases outside the gene matches. The germline V gene has CDR1 DFQATT and CDR2 SNEGSKA (reference sequence). The CDR3, as DNA: TGCAGTGCTAGTGGGACTAGCGGGACCCCCTACGAGCAGTACTTC. This translates into CSASGTSGTPYEQYF.

The CDR3 DNA reads TGTGCCAGCAGCTTGGGACTAGCCGTTCAAGAGACCCAGTACTTC. This translates into CASSLGLAVQETQYF. The V gene is TRBV5-4, the J gene TRBJ2-5, with TRBD2 matching over 7 bases. The CDR3 contains 15 residues. V gave up 0 bases and J gave up 2 bases; unmatched junction bases: 4. CDR1 SGHNT and CDR2 YYREEE come from the germline V gene (reference sequence).

This chain uses TRBV30 with TRBJ1-1, with D hard to call. The CDR3 spans 15 residues. Germline CDR1 reads GTSNPN; CDR2 reads SVGIG (reference sequence). Trimming stripped 0 bases from V and 7 bases from J, with 18 bases between. Here the CDR3 DNA reads TGTGCCTGGAGTGTACAGTACGGGGATATTAATGAAGCTTTCTTT. Translation: CAWSVQYGDINEAFF.

The rearrangement links TRBV7-3 to TRBJ2-2, with TRBD1 matching 9 bases. V shed 5 bases and J 6 bases; nucleotides not matched to a gene: 1. The length of the CDR3 is 13 residues. Germline V CDR1 and CDR2: SGHTA, FQGTGA. The CDR3 DNA follows: TGTGCCAGCAGCCGACAGGGGGCCGGGGAGCTGTTTTTT. This translates into CASSRQGAGELFF.

The chain recombines TRBV4-2 with TRBJ2-2, with TRBD2 as a possible D gene (7 bases). The CDR3 contains 16 residues. The V gene's germline CDR1 is LGHNA and CDR2 YNFKEQ. Between the trimmed V and J ends, which lost 3 bases and 4 bases, there was a span of 15 bases. The CDR3 DNA reads TGTGCCAGCAGCCAGCCCGAGGGAGGGGGCACCGGGGAGCTGTTTTTT. Its translation: CASSQPEGGGTGELFF.

V usage is TRBV11-3 and J usage is TRBJ2-1, with D unresolved. Trimming took 2 bases from V and 0 from J, leaving 11 bases between them. From germline, CDR1 is SGHNT and CDR2 YENEEA. The CDR3 totals 16 residues. Here the CDR3 reads CASSLWSSSSYNEQFF. The CDR3, as DNA: TGTGCCAGCAGCTTATGGTCGTCGAGCTCCTACAATGAGCAGTTCTTC.

The chain uses TRBV19 and TRBJ1-3, with 7 bases aligning to TRBD1. The trim removed 5 bases at V and 0 bases at J, leaving 7 bases unmatched. The CDR3 is 16 amino acids. Germline loops: CDR1 LNHDA, CDR2 SQIVND (reference sequence). The CDR3 sequence is CASSPTGQSSGNTIYF. The DNA of the CDR3 is TGTGCCAGTAGTCCAACGGGACAGAGCTCTGGAAACACCATATATTTT. Full variable domain (outside the CDR3, taken from reference TRBV19 and TRBJ1-3): DGGITQSPKYLFRKEGQNVTLSCEQNLNHDAMYWYRQDPGQGLRLIYYSQIVNDFQKGDIAEGYSVSREKKESFPLTVTSAQKNPTAFYLCASSPTGQSSGNTIYFGEGSWLTVV.

This clone occurred a few times. V gene TRBV27 combines with J gene TRBJ2-3; D unresolved. CDR3 length equals 15 residues. The germline CDR1 and CDR2 sequences are MNHEY and SMNVEV (reference sequence). V shed 0 bases and J shed 1 base, with 8 bases lying between them. The CDR3 sequence is CASSLSHAGTDTQYF. CDR3 coding DNA: TGTGCCAGCAGTTTATCACACGCAGGCACAGATACGCAGTATTTT.

The chain combines TRBV7-9 with TRBJ1-4; 10 nucleotides line up with TRBD1. The ends lost 4 bases at V and 8 bases at J; junction bases unmatched: 4. The length of the CDR3 is 14 residues. Per the germline V gene, CDR1 is SEHNR and CDR2 is FQNEAQ (reference sequence). CDR3: CASSSGQGLEKLFF. CDR3 coding DNA: TGTGCCAGCAGCTCGGGACAGGGGTTAGAAAAACTGTTTTTT.

The rearrangement links TRBV5-4 to TRBJ2-7; the match to TRBD2 covers 10 bases. The V and J ends lost 3 bases and 2 bases, in that order; junction bases with no gene match: 5. The length of the CDR3 is 15 residues. Per germline, CDR1 SGHNT and CDR2 YYREEE (reference sequence). CDR3 protein: CASSYLAGVPYEQYF. DNA for the CDR3: TGTGCCAGCAGCTACCTAGCGGGAGTTCCCTACGAGCAGTACTTC.

J is TRBJ2-7 and V is TRBV5-4; 11 nucleotides agree with TRBD1. V gave up 4 bases and J gave up 5 bases; unmatched junction bases: 8. The CDR3 sequence is 15 residues long. Germline V gene data show CDR1 as SGHNT and CDR2 as YYREEE (reference sequence). DNA of the CDR3: TGTGCCAGCAGCGATGTTCCGGGACAGGGGGACGAGCAGTACTTC. This encodes CASSDVPGQGDEQYF.

The sample holds one count of this clone. This chain uses TRBV11-2 with TRBJ1-5; D might be TRBD1 (5 bases). Germline V gives CDR1 SGHAT, CDR2 FQNNGV. This CDR3 contains 14 residues. Trimming pared 0 bases from V and 5 bases from J, leaving 8 bases between. The chain's CDR3 is CASSLDGGDQPQHF. CDR3 nucleotides: TGTGCCAGCAGCTTAGATGGAGGGGATCAGCCCCAGCATTTT.

The V and J genes are TRBV20-1 and TRBJ2-7; 12 bases map to TRBD2. The germline V gene encodes CDR1 DFQATT and CDR2 SNEGSKA (reference sequence). V gave up 3 bases and J gave up 5 bases; unmatched junction bases: 8. The CDR3 consists of 15 residues. CDR3 region: CSASPTSGSQNEQYF. As DNA, the CDR3 is TGCAGTGCTAGTCCGACTAGCGGGAGCCAAAACGAGCAGTACTTC.

This clone has just one count. V is TRBV6-5 and J is TRBJ2-3; TRBD1 matches 8 bases. Germline values: CDR1 MNHEY, CDR2 SVGAGI. The CDR3 extends over 15 amino acids. The V segment lost 5 bases and the J segment 2 bases; nucleotides outside the gene matches: 6. This chain's CDR3 is CASSSRGRVTDTQYF. The CDR3 DNA reads as TGTGCCAGCAGTAGCAGGGGGCGGGTCACAGATACGCAGTATTTT.

V and J are TRBV2 and TRBJ2-5; 8 nucleotides match TRBD2. The germline V gene has CDR1 SNHLY and CDR2 FYNNEI. V was pared by 0 bases and J by 4 bases, with 7 bases of the junction left unmatched. This CDR3 spans 16 amino acids. In DNA form, the CDR3 reads TGTGCCAGCAGTGAAGCGCTTGGGAGCGGGAGAGAGACCCAGTACTTC. Its translation is CASSEALGSGRETQYF.

The chain combines TRBV6-2 or TRBV6-3 with TRBJ2-3, with TRBD2 matching 7 bases. Germline V CDR1 and CDR2: MNHEY, SVGEGT. V lost 3 bases and J lost 4; bases outside the gene matches: 4. This CDR3 is built from 14 residues. Here the CDR3 DNA reads TGTGCCAGCAGTTATGAAGCGGGATCAGATACGCAGTATTTT. Amino acids: CASSYEAGSDTQYF.

The J gene is TRBJ2-7, the V gene TRBV4-1; D gene uncertain. The CDR3 is made up of 14 amino acids. V was cut by 1 base and J by 3 bases, with 10 bases left in between. Per the germline V gene, CDR1 is MGHRA and CDR2 is YSYEKL. The CDR3 DNA follows: TGCGCCAGCAGCCAAGTGGGCGCCAGCTACGAGCAGTACTTC. Translation: CASSQVGASYEQYF.

This chain uses TRBV19 with TRBJ2-1, with 8 nucleotides matching TRBD2. The germline CDR1 and CDR2 sequences are LNHDA and SQIVND (reference sequence). J lost 2 bases, V lost 5 bases, and 5 bases had no gene match. The CDR3 runs to 15 residues. The CDR3 protein is CASSLRLATYNEQFF. The DNA for the CDR3 is TGTGCCAGTAGTCTAAGACTAGCGACCTACAATGAGCAGTTCTTC.

The V gene is TRBV28, the J gene TRBJ1-5; TRBD1 aligns across 7 bases. The CDR3 has 14 residues. V dropped 2 bases and J dropped 5; count of bases not matched to a gene: 3. Per germline, CDR1 MDHEN and CDR2 SYDVKM. The CDR3 nucleotides are TGTGCCAGCAGTTTACGGGACAGAGATCAGCCCCAGCATTTT. Amino acid sequence: CASSLRDRDQPQHF.

This chain's CDR3 is CASSQVGAGNIQYF. CDR3 nucleotide sequence: TGTGCCAGCAGCCAGGTGGGGGCCGGAAACATTCAGTACTTC. The chain couples TRBV3-1 (or the pseudogene TRBV3-2) to TRBJ2-4; D is perhaps TRBD1 (6 bases). Germline V lookup: CDR1 LGHDT, CDR2 YNNKEL (reference sequence). Trimming removed 3 bases at V and 6 bases at J, with 12 bases between. The CDR3 extends over 14 amino acids.

The genes are TRBV19 and TRBJ2-5; 7 bases line up with TRBD2. CDR1 and CDR2 (germline): LNHDA, SQIVND (reference sequence). Trimming took 5 bases from V and 2 from J; bases not matched to a gene: 5. The CDR3 sequence is 14 residues long. DNA for the CDR3: TGTGCCAGTAGTCCCAGCGGGAATCAAGAGACCCAGTACTTC. Translating gives CASSPSGNQETQYF.

The chain combines TRBV15 with TRBJ2-5; D is possibly TRBD1 (5 bases). Trimming cost V 0 bases and J 5 bases, with 10 bases left between them. Germline V lookup: CDR1 LNHNV, CDR2 YYDKDF (reference sequence). The CDR3 loop spans 14 amino acids. The CDR3 nucleotides are TGTGCCACCAGCAGAGATGTGACAGTTGAGACCCAGTACTTC. Its translation is CATSRDVTVETQYF.

The gene calls are TRBV2 and TRBJ1-1, with D possibly being TRBD1 (6 bases). The V and J ends lost 6 bases and 1 base respectively, with 9 bases between them. In germline, CDR1 is SNHLY, CDR2 FYNNEI. This CDR3 contains 13 residues. The CDR3 coding sequence is TGTGCCAGCAGGGGACAACGGAACACTGAAGCTTTCTTT. It is translated as CASRGQRNTEAFF.

This clone was counted once. The chain combines TRBV9 with TRBJ2-3, with D perhaps TRBD1 (7 bases). The germline CDR1 and CDR2 sequences are SGDLS and YYNGEE. The V gene lost 5 bases and the J gene lost 6 bases, with 13 bases spanning the gap. The CDR3 covers 13 residues. The CDR3 DNA sequence: TGTGCCAGCAGTGGAGGGGGCGAGGATACGCAGTATTTT. Amino acid sequence: CASSGGGEDTQYF.

The V gene is TRBV9, the J gene TRBJ2-7; TRBD2 aligns across 9 bases. The V and J ends lost 0 bases and 2 bases, in that order; junction bases with no gene match: 3. Germline lookup yields CDR1 SGDLS and CDR2 YYNGEE. The CDR3 is 15 residues long. As DNA, the CDR3 is TGTGCCAGCAGCGTAGATAGCGGGGGAACCTACGAGCAGTACTTC. Encoded protein: CASSVDSGGTYEQYF.